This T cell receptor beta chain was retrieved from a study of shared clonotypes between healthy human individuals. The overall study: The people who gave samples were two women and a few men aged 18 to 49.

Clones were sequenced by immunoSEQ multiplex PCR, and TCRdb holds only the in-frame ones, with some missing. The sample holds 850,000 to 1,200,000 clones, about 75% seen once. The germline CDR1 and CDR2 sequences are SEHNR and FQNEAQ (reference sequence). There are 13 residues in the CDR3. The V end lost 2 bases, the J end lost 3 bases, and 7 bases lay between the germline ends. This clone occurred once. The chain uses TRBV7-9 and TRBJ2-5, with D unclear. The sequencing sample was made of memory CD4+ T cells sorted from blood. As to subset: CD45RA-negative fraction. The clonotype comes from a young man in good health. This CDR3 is CASSLMAEETQYF. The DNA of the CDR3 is TGTGCCAGCAGCTTAATGGCAGAAGAGACCCAGTACTTC. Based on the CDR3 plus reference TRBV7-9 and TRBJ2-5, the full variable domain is DTGVSQNPRHKITKRGQNVTFRCDPISEHNRLYWYRQTLGQGPEFLTYFQNEAQLEKSRLLSDRFSAERPKGSFSTLEIQRTEQGDSAMYLCASSLMAEETQYFGPGTRLLVL.